The next 15 T cell receptor beta chains were all read from a single sample in a study of OX40 agonist ivuxolimab in advanced cancers. TCRdb keeps only in-frame clones here, not all; method: immunoSEQ multiplex PCR. The table shows roughly 10,000 clones, with roughly nine tenths occurring only once. Sequenced here: CD4+ or CD8+ T cells sorted from blood, sampled in a trial of the OX40 agonist ivuxolimab. The receptors were gathered from an adult with an advanced solid tumor such as melanoma, head and neck, liver or kidney cancer.

This chain uses TRBV19 with TRBJ1-2; D not certain. CDR1 is LNHDA and CDR2 is SQIVND in the germline V gene (reference sequence). The CDR3 is 13 residues long. With 10 bases removed from V and 6 bases from J, the gap between germline ends came to 18 bases. The CDR3 here is CATEPPGRNGYTF. The DNA of the CDR3 is TGTGCCACCGAACCCCCAGGTCGTAATGGCTACACCTTC.

The rearrangement joins TRBV27 to TRBJ1-2; 9 bases map to TRBD1. CDR1 and CDR2 from the germline V gene are MNHEY and SMNVEV (reference sequence). CDR3 length: 16 residues. V lost 2 bases and J lost 3; bases outside the gene matches: 7. In DNA form, the CDR3 reads TGTGCCAGCAGTTTAATGTCGACAGGGGGGGACTATGGCTACACCTTC. This codes for CASSLMSTGGDYGYTF.

The chain recombines TRBV7-8 with TRBJ1-6; D possibly corresponds to TRBD1 (5 bases). CDR3 length: 17 residues. V was trimmed by 1 base and J by 10 bases, leaving 20 bases between them. Per germline, CDR1 SGHVS and CDR2 FQNEAQ. This CDR3 is CASSLGRVGLNGSPLHF. The CDR3 region has the DNA TGTGCCAGCAGCTTAGGCAGGGTGGGGCTTAATGGGTCACCCCTCCACTTT.

The chain employs TRBV11-3 and TRBJ2-7; tentative D call: TRBD1 (6 bases). Per germline, CDR1 SGHNT and CDR2 YENEEA. The V and J ends lost 5 bases and 0 bases respectively, with 11 bases between them. The CDR3 runs to 14 residues. The CDR3 here is CASSPPDSSYEQYF. In nucleotides, the CDR3 is TGTGCCAGCAGCCCCCCGGACAGCTCCTACGAGCAGTACTTC.

The chain combines TRBV10-3 with TRBJ2-7, with 7 bases fitting TRBD1. With V trimmed by 6 bases and J by 3 bases, 11 bases remained unmatched. The CDR3 is made up of 15 amino acids. CDR1 ENHRY and CDR2 SYGVKD come from the germline V gene. CDR3 in DNA: TGTGCCATCAGGCCCACAGGGGTATTTGGCTACGAGCAGTACTTC. Amino acids: CAIRPTGVFGYEQYF.

The CDR3, as DNA: TGTGCCAGCAGTGACCCGAGACAGGGGGGAACCGACTCCTACGAGCAGTACTTC. It specifies CASSDPRQGGTDSYEQYF. The chain uses TRBV2 and TRBJ2-7; TRBD1 agrees at 9 bases. J was trimmed by 0 bases and V by 3 bases; bases with no gene match: 12. CDR1 and CDR2 from the germline V gene are SNHLY and FYNNEI. The CDR3 has 18 amino acids.

On this clone: This same CDR3 is encoded by further DNA sequences in the sample. V usage is TRBV20-1 and J usage is TRBJ2-1; no definite D call. Germline V lookup: CDR1 DFQATT, CDR2 SNEGSKA (reference sequence). CDR3 length: 11 residues. V was trimmed by 3 bases and J by 5 bases, leaving 5 bases between them. The DNA of the CDR3 is TGCAGTGCTAGGGCGGACAATGAGCAGTTCTTC. Its protein product is CSARADNEQFF.

V gene TRBV27 combines with J gene TRBJ2-7; the match to TRBD1 covers 8 bases. The CDR3 spans 14 residues. Per the germline V gene, CDR1 is MNHEY and CDR2 is SMNVEV (reference sequence). Germline trimming cut 5 bases from V and 2 bases from J; bases unmatched to any gene: 5. The CDR3 DNA reads TGTGCCAGCAGTCTCCAGGGGGCTCCCTACGAGCAGTACTTC. It is translated as CASSLQGAPYEQYF.

V usage is TRBV27 and J usage is TRBJ1-5; D possibly corresponds to TRBD1 (6 bases). There are 15 residues in the CDR3. The germline V and J ends were trimmed by 5 bases and 0 bases, with 11 bases remaining between them. Germline CDR1 and CDR2: MNHEY and SMNVEV (reference sequence). CDR3 in DNA: TGTGCCAGCAGTATGACAGGCAATAGCAATCAGCCCCAGCATTTT. The encoded protein is CASSMTGNSNQPQHF.

This chain uses TRBV7-9 with TRBJ1-1, with D tentatively TRBD1 (6 bases). CDR3 length equals 15 residues. Germline CDR1 is SEHNR and CDR2 is FQNEAQ (reference sequence). V was pared by 2 bases and J by 4 bases, with 14 bases between. The CDR3 loop is CASSLLGAGSTEAFF. The DNA for the CDR3 is TGTGCCAGCAGCTTACTGGGGGCGGGTAGCACTGAAGCTTTCTTT.

This clone is medium-sized (0.01 to 0.1%) in the sample. This chain joins TRBV5-6 and TRBJ1-3, with no clear D. CDR3 size: 15 residues. Trimming removed 1 base at V and 1 base at J, with 9 bases between. The germline CDR1 and CDR2 sequences are SGHDT and YYEEEE. The CDR3 DNA is TGTGCCAGCAGCTTGAAATCGGGTTCTGGAAACACCATATATTTT. This codes for CASSLKSGSGNTIYF.

CDR3 sequence: CASSVSDSQETQYF. Written as DNA, the CDR3 is TGTGCCAGCAGCGTAAGTGACAGCCAAGAGACCCAGTACTTC. The V call is TRBV9, the J call TRBJ2-5, with TRBD1 as a possible D gene (5 bases). CDR1 and CDR2 (germline): SGDLS, YYNGEE. Trimming took off 1 base at V and 1 base at J, with 8 bases between the two ends. The length of the CDR3 is 14 residues.

The V and J genes are TRBV7-3 and TRBJ2-7, with TRBD2 matching 7 bases. CDR1 is SGHTA, CDR2 FQGTGA, per germline. The V gene end was trimmed by 2 bases and the J gene end by 0 bases; junction bases not matched to a gene: 4. The CDR3 is 15 amino acids. CDR3 amino acids: CASSLLGGSSYEQYF. In nucleotides, the CDR3 is TGTGCCAGCAGCTTATTGGGCGGGAGCTCCTACGAGCAGTACTTC.

This clone was seen only a few times. The chain recombines TRBV20-1 with TRBJ2-5; D is undetermined. CDR3 length equals 10 residues. V was cut by 6 bases and J by 5 bases, with 7 bases left in between. The germline gives CDR1 DFQATT, CDR2 SNEGSKA (reference sequence). CDR3 sequence (DNA): TGCAGTGCCATGACGGAGACCCAGTACTTC. This gives the protein CSAMTETQYF.

In this sample, this clone turned up once. V gene TRBV29-1 combines with J gene TRBJ2-2, with TRBD1 matching over 8 bases. Losses at the gene ends were 7 bases for V and 3 bases for J; bases not matched to a gene: 4. The CDR3 runs to 13 residues. From germline, CDR1 is SQVTM and CDR2 ANQGSEA. CDR3 in DNA: TGCAGCGGCGGACAGGGCTACACCGGGGAGCTGTTTTTT. The encoded protein is CSGGQGYTGELFF.